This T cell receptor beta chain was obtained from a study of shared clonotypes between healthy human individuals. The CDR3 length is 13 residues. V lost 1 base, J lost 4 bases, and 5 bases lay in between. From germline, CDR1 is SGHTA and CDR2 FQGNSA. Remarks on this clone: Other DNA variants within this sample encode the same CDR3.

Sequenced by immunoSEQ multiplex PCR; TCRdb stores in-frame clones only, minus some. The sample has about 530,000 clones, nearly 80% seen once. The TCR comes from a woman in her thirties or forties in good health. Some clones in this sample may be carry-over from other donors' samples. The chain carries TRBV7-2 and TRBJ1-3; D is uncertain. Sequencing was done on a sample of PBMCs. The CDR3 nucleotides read TGTGCCAGCAGCTTAGGGGCAGGAAACACCATATATTTT. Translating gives CASSLGAGNTIYF.